This record looks at one TCR beta chain sequence and its context. The antigen remains unidentified. The data derive from a study of cytomegalovirus exposure and HLA in healthy donors. Amplification used 60 Vbeta primers and 13 Jbeta primers. Using immunoSEQ multiplex PCR, the repertoire was profiled, and TCRdb retains in-frame clones only, with some absent. This table holds hundreds of thousands of clones, roughly 78% found once. Trimming shortened V by 4 bases and J by 2 bases, and 14 bases separated the two germline ends. The CDR3 extends over 15 amino acids. Germline V gene data show CDR1 as SGHVS and CDR2 as FQNEAQ. All the people who gave samples were healthy bone marrow donors. Overall study findings and caveats: TCR beta chains numbering some 160 were designated cytomegalovirus-associated. Associated with HLA alleles at 0.05 false discovery rate in a later analysis were 16,951 TCR beta sequences. A few CMV-associated chains were confirmed in vitro to be specific for CMV antigens.

Sequencing was carried out using PBMCs. This sequence joins TRBV7-8 and TRBJ1-2, with D possibly being TRBD1 (5 bases). This receptor was obtained from a boy aged 5-17 years in good health and CMV-seronegative. Written as DNA, the CDR3 is TGTGCCAGCAGCTCTTATCCGAGACAGAACTATGGCTACACCTTC. Translated, it gives CASSSYPRQNYGYTF.